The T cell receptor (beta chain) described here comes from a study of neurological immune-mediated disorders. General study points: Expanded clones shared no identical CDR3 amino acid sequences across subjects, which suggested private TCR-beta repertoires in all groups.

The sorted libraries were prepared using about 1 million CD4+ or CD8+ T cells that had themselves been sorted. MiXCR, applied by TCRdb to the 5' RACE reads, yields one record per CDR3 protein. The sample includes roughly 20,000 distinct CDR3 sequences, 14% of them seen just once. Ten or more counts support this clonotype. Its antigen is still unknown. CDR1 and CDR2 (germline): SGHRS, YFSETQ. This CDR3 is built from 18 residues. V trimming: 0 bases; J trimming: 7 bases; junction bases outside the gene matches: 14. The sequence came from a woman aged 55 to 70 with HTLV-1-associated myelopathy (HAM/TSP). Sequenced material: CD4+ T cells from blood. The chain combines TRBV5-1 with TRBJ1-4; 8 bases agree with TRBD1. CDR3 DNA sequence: TGCGCCAGCAGCTTGGTAGGGTTGGGACAGGTTGTAGGTGAAAAACTGTTTTTT. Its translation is CASSLVGLGQVVGEKLFF.